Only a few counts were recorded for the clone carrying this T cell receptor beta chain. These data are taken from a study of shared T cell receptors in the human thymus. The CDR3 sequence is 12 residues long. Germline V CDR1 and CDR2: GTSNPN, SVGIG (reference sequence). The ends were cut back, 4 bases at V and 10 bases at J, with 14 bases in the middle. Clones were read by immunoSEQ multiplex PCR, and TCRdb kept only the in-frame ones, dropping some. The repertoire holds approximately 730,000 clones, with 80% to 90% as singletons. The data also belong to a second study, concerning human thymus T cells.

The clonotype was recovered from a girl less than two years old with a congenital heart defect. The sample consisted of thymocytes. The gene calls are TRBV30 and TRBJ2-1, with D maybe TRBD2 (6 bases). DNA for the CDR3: TGTGCCTGGAAGAAGGGACTTCCAGAGCAGTTCTTC. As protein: CAWKKGLPEQFF.